This TCR beta chain was captured in a study of control samples from healthy donors and cancer patients. TCRdb's table, derived via immunoSEQ multiplex PCR, lists solely in-frame clones and lacks some. The sample includes 99,000 or so clones, roughly 85% of them seen just once. The CDR3 has 15 residues. Germline V CDR1 and CDR2: MDHEN, SYDVKM. V was cut by 3 bases and J by 5 bases, with 16 bases left in between. Input material: blood. The source is a woman aged 50 to 60 in good health. The J gene is TRBJ1-2, the V gene TRBV28, with a tentative D call TRBD1 (6 bases). This CDR3 reads CASSLEGEVFYGYTF. In nucleotides, the CDR3 is TGTGCCAGCAGTTTGGAGGGGGAGGTTTTTTATGGCTACACCTTC.